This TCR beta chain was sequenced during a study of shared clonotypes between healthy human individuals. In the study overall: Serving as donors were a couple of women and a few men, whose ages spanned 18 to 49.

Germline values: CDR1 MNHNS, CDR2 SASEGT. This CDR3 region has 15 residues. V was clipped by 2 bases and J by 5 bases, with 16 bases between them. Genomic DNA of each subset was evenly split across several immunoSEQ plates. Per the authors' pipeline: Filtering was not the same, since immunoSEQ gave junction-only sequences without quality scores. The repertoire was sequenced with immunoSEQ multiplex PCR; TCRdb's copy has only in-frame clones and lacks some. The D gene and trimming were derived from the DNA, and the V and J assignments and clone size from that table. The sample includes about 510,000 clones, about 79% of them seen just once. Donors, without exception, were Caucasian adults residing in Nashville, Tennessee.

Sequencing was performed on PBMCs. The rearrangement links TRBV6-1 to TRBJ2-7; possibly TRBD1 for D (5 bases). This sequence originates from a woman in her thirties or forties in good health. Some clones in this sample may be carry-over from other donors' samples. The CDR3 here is CASSELRVPGHEQYF. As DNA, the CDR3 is TGTGCCAGCAGTGAACTCAGGGTGCCGGGCCACGAGCAGTACTTC.